The present T cell receptor (beta chain) was sequenced within a study of T cell responses to AZD1222 COVID-19 vaccine. Overall study findings and caveats: White British donors predominated, females outnumbered males, and clonal diversity was possibly underestimated. It was only after the peak T cell response that any repertoires were sampled.

Using immunoSEQ multiplex PCR, the repertoire was profiled, and TCRdb retains in-frame clones only, with some absent. Seen here are 130,000 to 150,000 clones, roughly 90% observed once, and the top ten hold roughly 1.5%. Per germline, CDR1 SNHLY and CDR2 FYNNEI. This CDR3 is built from 13 residues. A word on this clone: Its antigen remains unknown.

The chain is built from TRBV2 and TRBJ1-4; 8 bases agree with TRBD1. Here the sequenced sample was peripheral blood, taken 28 days after the second AZD1222 dose. The sequence was obtained from an adult who received the AZD1222 COVID-19 vaccine. The CDR3 coding sequence is TGTGTAACACAGGGGGACAATAATGAAAAACTGTTTTTT. Its protein product is CVTQGDNNEKLFF.